This T cell receptor (beta chain) appears in the sequencing data of a study of regulatory T cells in long-lasting Graves disease. Construction of TCR beta libraries relied on iRepertoire HTBI primers and on Arm-PCR targeting CDR3 regions. MiXCR was run by TCRdb on the multiplex PCR reads, yielding one entry per CDR3 protein. The table lists around 500,000 distinct CDR3 sequences, 20% to 25% of them singletons. Noted time point: persistent/refractory GD, antithyroid drugs over 5 years with positive TRAb. Scientists built the TCR library using RNA that was extracted from PBMCs. The clonotype was recovered from a female donor with Graves disease. The material was peripheral blood mononuclear cells (PBMCs), obtained when the disease was refractory, from a patient treated with antithyroid drugs.

The CDR3 bases are TGTGCCAGCAGCTTGTATCCTGCCGGGACAGGGGGCTCACCCCTCCACTTT. Translating gives CASSLYPAGTGGSPLHF. The gene calls are TRBV5-5 and TRBJ1-6; 12 bases align to TRBD1. From germline, CDR1 is SGHKS and CDR2 YYEKEE (reference sequence). The junction had 9 bases not matched to a gene; V was cut back by 1 base and J by 10 bases. The CDR3 has 17 amino acids.